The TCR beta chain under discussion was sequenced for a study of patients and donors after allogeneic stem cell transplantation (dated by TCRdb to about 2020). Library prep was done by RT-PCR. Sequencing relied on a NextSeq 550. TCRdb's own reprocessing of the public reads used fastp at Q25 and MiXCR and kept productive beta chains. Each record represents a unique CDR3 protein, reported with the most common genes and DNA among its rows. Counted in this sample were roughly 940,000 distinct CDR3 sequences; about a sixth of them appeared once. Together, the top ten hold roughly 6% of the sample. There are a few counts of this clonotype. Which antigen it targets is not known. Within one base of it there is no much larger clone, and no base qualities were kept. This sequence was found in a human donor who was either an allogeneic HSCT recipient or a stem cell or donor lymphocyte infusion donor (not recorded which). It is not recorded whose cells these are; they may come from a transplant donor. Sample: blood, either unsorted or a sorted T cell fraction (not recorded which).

The CDR3 region has the sequence CASSVVPSGGDRDTQYF. In nucleotides, the sequence is TGTGCCAGCAGCGTAGTTCCTAGCGGGGGCGACCGAGATACGCAGTATTTT. Here the chain combines TRBV9 and TRBJ2-3, with TRBD2 identical over 10 junction bases. CDR1 SGDLS and CDR2 YYNGEE were looked up in the germline V gene. The junction shows trimming of 0 bases on V and 5 bases on J, and the gene matches do not reach 9 bases of it. The CDR3, cysteine through phenylalanine, is 17 amino acids long. Just the 51-base CDR3 DNA is kept, in frame starting at base 1.